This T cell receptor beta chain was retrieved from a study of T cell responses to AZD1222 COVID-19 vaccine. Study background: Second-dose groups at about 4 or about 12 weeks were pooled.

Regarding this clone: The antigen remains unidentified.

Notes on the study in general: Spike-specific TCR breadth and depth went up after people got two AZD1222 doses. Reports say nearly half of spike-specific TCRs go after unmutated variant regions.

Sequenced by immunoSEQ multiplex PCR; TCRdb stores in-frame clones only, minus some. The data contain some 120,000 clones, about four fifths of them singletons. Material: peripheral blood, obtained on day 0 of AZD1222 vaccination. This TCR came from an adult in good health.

The DNA of the CDR3 is TGCGCCAGCAGTCAGTCCCCGACAGGGGTGGACACAGATACGCAGTATTTT. It yields the protein CASSQSPTGVDTDTQYF. The chain couples TRBV23-1 to TRBJ2-3; 8 positions agree with TRBD1. TRBV23-1 is an ORF for which the function is uncertain. V trimming: 3 bases; J trimming: 2 bases; junction bases outside the gene matches: 10. The CDR3 extends over 17 amino acids.